The 25 T cell receptor beta chains reported below all come from one sample, sequenced in a study of regulatory T cells in long-lasting Graves disease. With iRepertoire HTBI primers and Arm-PCR of CDR3 regions, TCR beta libraries were built. TCRdb reprocessed the multiplex PCR reads with MiXCR, giving one entry per CDR3 protein. Of roughly 250,000 distinct CDR3 sequences listed, roughly 18% are singletons. The time point was: newly diagnosed GD, antithyroid drugs for less than 3 months. PBMCs provided the RNA from which the TCR library was made. This same sample was also taken into another study, of T cells in Graves' hyperthyroidism and ophthalmopathy.

The specimen comprised peripheral blood mononuclear cells (PBMCs), sampled at new diagnosis, from a patient treated with antithyroid drugs. The source is a woman aged 25 to 39 with Graves disease.

This rearrangement joins TRBV2 to TRBJ2-1, with 8 bases lining up with TRBD2. The length of the CDR3 is 18 residues. After removal of 4 bases from V and 0 bases from J, the junction contained 11 bases not matched to a gene. From germline, CDR1 is SNHLY and CDR2 FYNNEI. CDR3 loop: CASSASLLAGGSYNEQFF. The CDR3 bases are TGTGCCAGCAGTGCCTCCCTACTCGCGGGGGGCTCCTACAATGAGCAGTTCTTC.

This clonotype showed up many times. The chain combines TRBV4-1 with TRBJ1-4; no firm D call. The germline V gene has CDR1 MGHRA and CDR2 YSYEKL. Trimming stripped 2 bases from V and 3 bases from J, with 16 bases between. The CDR3 runs 17 residues. The CDR3 spells CASSQIYPTQSNEKLFF. The CDR3 nucleotides are TGCGCCAGCAGCCAAATATACCCGACACAGTCTAATGAAAAACTGTTTTTT.

This clonotype has ten or more counts. The genes are TRBV19 and TRBJ2-1, with 8 bases lining up with TRBD2. Germline trimming cut 5 bases from V and 6 bases from J; bases unmatched to any gene: 9. This CDR3 spans 15 amino acids. Germline values: CDR1 LNHDA, CDR2 SQIVND (reference sequence). CDR3 nucleotides: TGTGCCAGTAGTGTCCGGGGGGGCCGGCCCAATGAGCAGTTCTTC. Translating it yields CASSVRGGRPNEQFF.

This sequence joins TRBV12-3 or TRBV12-4 and TRBJ1-2, with TRBD1 as a possible D gene (6 bases). The CDR3 runs 14 residues. The V end lost 5 bases, the J end lost 2 bases, and 12 bases lay between the germline ends. The CDR3 DNA follows: TGTGCCAGCAGTCGCTGGGACACCAACTATGGCTACACCTTC. Translation: CASSRWDTNYGYTF.

This chain joins TRBV9 and TRBJ1-4, with 8 bases matching TRBD1. Germline loops: CDR1 SGDLS, CDR2 YYNGEE. The CDR3 sequence is 14 residues long. The V gene end was trimmed by 5 bases and the J gene end by 6 bases; junction bases not matched to a gene: 6. The CDR3 spells CASSTGGADEKLFF. Here the CDR3 DNA reads TGTGCCAGCAGTACAGGGGGTGCAGATGAAAAACTGTTTTTT.

In this sample, this clonotype turned up many times. This rearrangement joins TRBV5-1 to TRBJ1-2; D is unresolved. Trimming took off 0 bases at V and 8 bases at J, with 17 bases between the two ends. Germline V CDR1 and CDR2: SGHRS, YFSETQ. This CDR3 region has 15 residues. The chain's CDR3 is CASSLGGSRRGGYTF. CDR3 nucleotide sequence: TGCGCCAGCAGCTTGGGAGGGAGCAGGAGAGGCGGCTACACCTTC.

At least ten counts were recorded for this clonotype. The rearrangement joins TRBV4-1 to TRBJ1-6; D is unclear. V lost 4 bases, J lost 9 bases, and 13 bases lay in between. The germline V gene has CDR1 MGHRA and CDR2 YSYEKL. CDR3 length equals 14 residues. CDR3 DNA sequence: TGCGCCAGCAGCCCCGAGGCGGTTAGTTCACCCCTCCACTTT. Its protein is CASSPEAVSSPLHF.

This clonotype was observed many times. V is TRBV12-3 or TRBV12-4 and J is TRBJ1-2; D not resolved. The CDR3 extends over 15 amino acids. The V end was cut by 7 bases, the J end by 4 bases, with 19 bases between. CDR3 nucleotides: TGTGCCAGCATTAATAAGGACCGTAGAATCTATGGCTACACCTTC. Amino acid sequence: CASINKDRRIYGYTF.

This clonotype was counted ten times or more. V gene TRBV7-9 combines with J gene TRBJ2-7; possible D gene TRBD1, 7 bases. Germline CDR1 SEHNR, CDR2 FQNEAQ (reference sequence). The CDR3 runs to 14 residues. Trimming cost V 1 base and J 4 bases, with 11 bases left between them. The CDR3 nucleotides read TGTGCCAGCAGCTTAGGCGGGACAGCTTACGAGCAGTACTTC. Translated: CASSLGGTAYEQYF. Full variable domain (outside the CDR3, taken from reference TRBV7-9 and TRBJ2-7): DTGVSQNPRHKITKRGQNVTFRCDPISEHNRLYWYRQTLGQGPEFLTYFQNEAQLEKSRLLSDRFSAERPKGSFSTLEIQRTEQGDSAMYLCASSLGGTAYEQYFGPGTRLTVT.

This clonotype was recorded many times. The CDR3 DNA reads as TGTGCCATCGCCGGTTTGGGCACCGGGGAGCTGTTTTTT. It translates to CAIAGLGTGELFF. The rearrangement joins TRBV10-3 to TRBJ2-2; D is unresolved. V lost 8 bases and J lost 4, with 11 bases in between. The CDR3 spans 13 residues. Germline-derived CDR1 and CDR2 are ENHRY and SYGVKD.

In this sample, this clonotype turned up many times. The V call is TRBV11-2, the J call TRBJ2-3; TRBD2 is a possible D gene (5 bases). The V end was cut by 3 bases, the J end by 2 bases, with 12 bases between. The germline V gene encodes CDR1 SGHAT and CDR2 FQNNGV. This CDR3 comprises 15 residues. Here the CDR3 DNA reads TGTGCCAGCAGCTTCCCCCGGGGTTCCACAGATACGCAGTATTTT. Translating gives CASSFPRGSTDTQYF.

This clonotype came up many times. This chain connects TRBV6-1 to TRBJ2-3; D gene ambiguous. V lost 8 bases and J 1 base, leaving 13 bases between the germline ends. Per the germline V gene, CDR1 is MNHNS and CDR2 is SASEGT. This CDR3 has 14 amino acids. The CDR3 here is CASVVAQGTDTQYF. The CDR3 coding sequence is TGTGCCAGCGTGGTCGCCCAAGGCACAGATACGCAGTATTTT.

In its sample, this clonotype was seen many times. This chain joins TRBV29-1 and TRBJ2-1, with a possible D match to TRBD2 (6 bases). This CDR3 spans 15 amino acids. Trimming took off 6 bases at V and 6 bases at J, with 21 bases between the two ends. Germline lookup yields CDR1 SQVTM and CDR2 ANQGSEA. For the CDR3, the DNA is TGCAGCGTCGGAAAGCGGGCCCTCGGCGGCAATGAGCAGTTCTTC. Translated: CSVGKRALGGNEQFF.

This clonotype was recorded many times. The DNA of the CDR3 is TGTGCCAGCAGCTTAGTGGGGGGGCCAGGGGGCTTTCCCGGGGAGCTGTTTTTT. Translation: CASSLVGGPGGFPGELFF. The V gene is TRBV11-2, the J gene TRBJ2-2; possibly TRBD1 for D (8 bases). Trimming removed 1 base from V and 6 bases from J, with 21 bases in between. This CDR3 is built from 18 residues. CDR1 is SGHAT, CDR2 FQNNGV, per germline.

The CDR3 nucleotides are TGTGCCAGTAGTATGATGGGCCGGTTCGCGAACACCGGGGAGCTGTTTTTT. It is translated as CASSMMGRFANTGELFF. This rearrangement joins TRBV19 to TRBJ2-2; D gene unclear. CDR3 length: 17 amino acids. The germline V and J ends were trimmed by 3 bases and 0 bases, with 14 bases remaining between them. The germline gives CDR1 LNHDA, CDR2 SQIVND (reference sequence).

Concerning this clonotype: One end of the junction does not line up with germline, which may come from a read error. The V gene is TRBV5-1, the J gene TRBJ1-5, with 10 bases identical to TRBD1. Germline assignment: CDR1 SGHRS and CDR2 YFSETQ. CDR3 length: 16 amino acids. The CDR3 sequence: CASSLGGQGTNQPQHF. The DNA of the CDR3 is TGTGCCAGCAGCCTTGGGGGACAGGGGACTAATCAGCCCCAGCATTTT.

For this clonotype: A far larger clone is only one base removed, so a read error is likely. CDR3 residues: CASSLRDSSSYEQFF. The CDR3 nucleotides are TGTGCCAGCAGCCTCCGGGACAGCAGCTCCTACGAGCAGTTCTTC. The genes are TRBV3-1 and TRBJ2-1; 7 bases match TRBD1. The CDR3 contains 15 residues. The germline V gene encodes CDR1 LGHDT and CDR2 YNNKEL (reference sequence). The trim removed 4 bases at V and 10 bases at J, leaving 13 bases unmatched.

This clonotype has a handful of counts. This chain joins TRBV2 and TRBJ1-5; 9 bases match TRBD1. Looked up from germline, CDR1 is SNHLY and CDR2 is FYNNEI. Trimming removed 4 bases from V and 7 bases from J; junction bases left unmatched: 5. CDR3 size: 14 residues. The CDR3 protein is CASSGGTGKQPQHF. The CDR3 DNA follows: TGTGCCAGCAGTGGGGGGACAGGGAAACAGCCCCAGCATTTT.

This clonotype occurred many times. This chain links TRBV20-1 with TRBJ2-7; maybe TRBD1 (6 bases). The V end lost 2 bases, the J end lost 0 bases, and 8 bases lay between the germline ends. CDR1 is DFQATT and CDR2 is SNEGSKA in the germline V gene (reference sequence). CDR3 size: 13 residues. CDR3 loop: CSARKDSSYEQYF. DNA of the CDR3: TGCAGTGCTAGAAAGGACAGCTCCTACGAGCAGTACTTC.

As to this clonotype: A read error is possible here, since a much larger clone lies one base away. The chain joins TRBV5-6 to TRBJ2-7; D may match TRBD1 or TRBD2 (5 bases each). Germline V CDR1 and CDR2: SGHDT, YYEEEE. V dropped 4 bases and J dropped 2 bases, with 19 bases sitting between them. The CDR3 has 16 amino acids. The CDR3 protein is CASSLTRQTAAYEQYF. The DNA for the CDR3 is TGTGCCAGCAGCCTAACTAGACAGACCGCGGCCTACGAGCAGTACTTC.

This clonotype has ten or more counts. This chain uses TRBV24-1 with TRBJ2-2; 9 bases match TRBD1. The junction had 6 bases not matched to a gene; V was cut back by 5 bases and J by 0 bases. Germline assignment: CDR1 KGHDR and CDR2 SFDVKD. This CDR3 is 17 amino acids long. As DNA, the CDR3 is TGTGCCACCAGTGCCGGGACAGGGATCCCGAACACCGGGGAGCTGTTTTTT. This codes for CATSAGTGIPNTGELFF.

There are many counts of this clonotype. The V gene is TRBV6-2 or TRBV6-3, the J gene TRBJ2-3; D might be TRBD1 (5 bases). Per the germline V gene, CDR1 is MNHEY and CDR2 is SVGEGT. The V end lost 6 bases, the J end lost 10 bases, and 20 bases lay between the germline ends. The CDR3 length is 14 residues. Written as DNA, the CDR3 is TGTGCCAGCAGGTCTCAGGGCCGGTCCGAGGCGCAGTATTTT. This translates into CASRSQGRSEAQYF.

In this sample, this clonotype turned up a few times. Being one base from a much bigger clone, this may be a read error. The chain links TRBV10-3 to TRBJ1-2, with 10 bases matching TRBD1. V lost 4 bases, J lost 8 bases, and 7 bases stayed unmatched. Germline-derived CDR1 and CDR2 are ENHRY and SYGVKD. The CDR3 extends over 14 amino acids. The CDR3: CAISGGGTGEGYTF. CDR3 nucleotide sequence: TGTGCCATCAGTGGGGGAGGGACAGGGGAAGGCTACACCTTC.

As to this clonotype: One base separates it from a far larger clone, so it is likely a read error. The chain has TRBV7-2 and TRBJ2-7; 8 nucleotides line up with TRBD1. The V gene's germline CDR1 is SGHTA and CDR2 FQGNSA. Trimming took 3 bases from V and 0 from J; bases not matched to a gene: 4. CDR3 length: 15 residues. CDR3 region: CASSFDRGFSYEQYF. CDR3 DNA: TGTGCCAGCAGCTTTGACAGGGGTTTCTCCTACGAGCAGTACTTC. The full variable domain, its missing parts supplied by reference TRBV7-2 and TRBJ2-7, is GAGVSQSPSNKVTEKGKDVELRCDPISGHTALYWYRQSLGQGLEFLIYFQGNSAPDKSGLPSDRFSAERTGGSVSTLTIQRTQQEDSAVYLCASSFDRGFSYEQYFGPGTRLTVT.

This clonotype was seen repeatedly, ten times or more. The DNA for the CDR3 is TGTGCTAGTGGTTTGGTAACGGCCCAGCCCCAGCATTTT. Its translation: CASGLVTAQPQHF. The V and J genes are TRBV12-5 and TRBJ1-5; D gene uncertain. CDR1 and CDR2 from the germline V gene are LGHNT and FRNRAP. V shed 0 bases and J shed 7 bases, with 7 bases lying between them. The CDR3 sequence is 13 residues long.